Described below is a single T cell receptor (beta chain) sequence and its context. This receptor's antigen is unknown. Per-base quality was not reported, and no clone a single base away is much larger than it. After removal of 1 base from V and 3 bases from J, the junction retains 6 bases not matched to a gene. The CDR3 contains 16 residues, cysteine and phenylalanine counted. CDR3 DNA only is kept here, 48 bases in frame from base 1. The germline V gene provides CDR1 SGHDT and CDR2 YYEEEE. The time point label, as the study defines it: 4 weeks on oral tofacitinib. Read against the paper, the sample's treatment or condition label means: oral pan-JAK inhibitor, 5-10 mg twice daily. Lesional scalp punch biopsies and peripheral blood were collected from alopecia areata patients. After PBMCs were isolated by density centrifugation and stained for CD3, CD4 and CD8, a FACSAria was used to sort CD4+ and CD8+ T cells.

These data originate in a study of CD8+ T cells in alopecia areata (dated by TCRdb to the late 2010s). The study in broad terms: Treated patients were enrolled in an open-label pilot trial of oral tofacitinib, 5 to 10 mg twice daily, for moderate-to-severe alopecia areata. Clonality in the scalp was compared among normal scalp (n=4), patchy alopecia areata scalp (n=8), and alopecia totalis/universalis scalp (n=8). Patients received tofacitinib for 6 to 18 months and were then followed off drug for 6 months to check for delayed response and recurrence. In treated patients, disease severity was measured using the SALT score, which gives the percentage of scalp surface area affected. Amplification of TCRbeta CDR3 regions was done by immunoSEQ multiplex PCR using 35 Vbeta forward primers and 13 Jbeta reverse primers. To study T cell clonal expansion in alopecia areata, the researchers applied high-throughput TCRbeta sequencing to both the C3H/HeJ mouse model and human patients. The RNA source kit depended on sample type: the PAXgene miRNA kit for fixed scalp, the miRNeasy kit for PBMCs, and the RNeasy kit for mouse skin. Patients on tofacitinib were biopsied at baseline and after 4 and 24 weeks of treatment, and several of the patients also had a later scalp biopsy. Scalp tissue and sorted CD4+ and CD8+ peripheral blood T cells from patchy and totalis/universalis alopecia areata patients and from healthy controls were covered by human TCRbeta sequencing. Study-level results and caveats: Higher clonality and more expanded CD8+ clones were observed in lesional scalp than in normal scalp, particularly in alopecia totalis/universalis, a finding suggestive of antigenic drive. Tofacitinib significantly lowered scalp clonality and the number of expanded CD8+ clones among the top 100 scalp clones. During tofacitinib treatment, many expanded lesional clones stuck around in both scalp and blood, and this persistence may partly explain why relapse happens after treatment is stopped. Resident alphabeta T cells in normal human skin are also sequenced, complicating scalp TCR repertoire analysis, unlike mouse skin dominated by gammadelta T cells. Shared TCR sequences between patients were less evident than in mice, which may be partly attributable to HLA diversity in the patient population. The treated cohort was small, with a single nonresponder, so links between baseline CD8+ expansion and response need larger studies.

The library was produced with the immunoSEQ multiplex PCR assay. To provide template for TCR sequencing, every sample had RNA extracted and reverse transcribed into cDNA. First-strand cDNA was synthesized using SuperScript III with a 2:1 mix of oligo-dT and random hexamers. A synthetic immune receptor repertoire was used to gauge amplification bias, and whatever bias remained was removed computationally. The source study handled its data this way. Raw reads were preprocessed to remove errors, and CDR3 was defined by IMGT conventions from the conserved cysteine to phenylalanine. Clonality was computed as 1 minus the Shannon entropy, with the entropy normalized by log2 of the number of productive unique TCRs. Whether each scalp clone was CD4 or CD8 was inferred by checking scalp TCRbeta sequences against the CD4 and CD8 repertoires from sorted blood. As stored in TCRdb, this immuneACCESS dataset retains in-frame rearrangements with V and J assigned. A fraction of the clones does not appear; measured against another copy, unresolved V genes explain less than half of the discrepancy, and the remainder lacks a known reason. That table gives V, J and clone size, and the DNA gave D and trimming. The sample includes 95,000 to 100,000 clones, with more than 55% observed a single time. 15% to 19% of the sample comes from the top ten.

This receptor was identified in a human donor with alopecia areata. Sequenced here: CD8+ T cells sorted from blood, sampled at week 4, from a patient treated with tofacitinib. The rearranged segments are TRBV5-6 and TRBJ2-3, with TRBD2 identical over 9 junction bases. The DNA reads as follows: TGTGCCAGCAGCTTGCTGCTAGCGGGGATTACAGATACGCAGTATTTT. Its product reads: CASSLLLAGITDTQYF.